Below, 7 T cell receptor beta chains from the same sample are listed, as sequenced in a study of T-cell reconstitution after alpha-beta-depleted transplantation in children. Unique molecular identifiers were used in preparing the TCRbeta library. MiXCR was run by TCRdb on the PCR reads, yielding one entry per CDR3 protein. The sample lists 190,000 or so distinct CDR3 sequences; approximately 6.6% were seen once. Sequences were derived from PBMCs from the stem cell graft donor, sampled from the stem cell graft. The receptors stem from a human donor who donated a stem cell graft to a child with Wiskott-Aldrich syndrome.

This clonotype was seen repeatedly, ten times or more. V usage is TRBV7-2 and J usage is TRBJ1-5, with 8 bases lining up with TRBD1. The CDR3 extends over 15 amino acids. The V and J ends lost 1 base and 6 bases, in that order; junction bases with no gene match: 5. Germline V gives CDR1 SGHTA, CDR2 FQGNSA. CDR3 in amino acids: CASSLGQGAGQPQHF. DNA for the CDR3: TGTGCCAGCAGCTTAGGGCAGGGGGCGGGTCAGCCCCAGCATTTT.

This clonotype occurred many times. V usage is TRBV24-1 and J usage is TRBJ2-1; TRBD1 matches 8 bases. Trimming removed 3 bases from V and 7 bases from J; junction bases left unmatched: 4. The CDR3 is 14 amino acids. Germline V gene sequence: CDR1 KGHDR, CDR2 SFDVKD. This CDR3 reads CATSDGQGLNEQFF. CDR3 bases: TGTGCCACCAGTGATGGACAGGGTTTGAATGAGCAGTTCTTC.

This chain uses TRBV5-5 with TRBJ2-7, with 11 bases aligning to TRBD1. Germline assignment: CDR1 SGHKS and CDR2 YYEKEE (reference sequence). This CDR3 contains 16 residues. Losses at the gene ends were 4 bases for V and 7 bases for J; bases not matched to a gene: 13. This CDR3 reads CASSPYGGQGASEQYF. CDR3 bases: TGTGCCAGCAGCCCCTATGGTGGACAGGGGGCGAGTGAGCAGTACTTC.

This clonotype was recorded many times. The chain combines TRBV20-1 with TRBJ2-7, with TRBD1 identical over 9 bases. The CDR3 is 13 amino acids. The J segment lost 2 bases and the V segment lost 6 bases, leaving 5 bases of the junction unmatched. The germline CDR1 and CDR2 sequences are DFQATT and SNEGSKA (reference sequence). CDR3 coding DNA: TGCAGTGCCCCGGGACAGGGAGCCTACGAGCAGTACTTC. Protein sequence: CSAPGQGAYEQYF.

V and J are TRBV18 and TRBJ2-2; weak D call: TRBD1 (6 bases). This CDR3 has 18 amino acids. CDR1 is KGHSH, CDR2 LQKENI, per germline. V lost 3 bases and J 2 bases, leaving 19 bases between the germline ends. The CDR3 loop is CASSPPTGAPSNTGELFF. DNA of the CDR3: TGTGCCAGCTCACCTCCGACAGGAGCCCCCTCCAACACCGGGGAGCTGTTTTTT.

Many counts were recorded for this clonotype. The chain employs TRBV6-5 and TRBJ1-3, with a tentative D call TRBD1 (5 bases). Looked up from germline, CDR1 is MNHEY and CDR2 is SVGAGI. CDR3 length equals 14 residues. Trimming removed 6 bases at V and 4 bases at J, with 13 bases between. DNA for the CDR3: TGTGCCAGCAGCCCGGTAGGGGAGGGAAACACCATATATTTT. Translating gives CASSPVGEGNTIYF.

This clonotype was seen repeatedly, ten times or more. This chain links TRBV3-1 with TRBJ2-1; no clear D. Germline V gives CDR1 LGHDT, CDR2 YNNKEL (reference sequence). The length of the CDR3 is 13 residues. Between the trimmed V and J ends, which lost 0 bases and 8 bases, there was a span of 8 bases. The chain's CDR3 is CASSQDWPDEQFF. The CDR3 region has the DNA TGTGCCAGCAGCCAAGATTGGCCCGATGAGCAGTTCTTC.